The clone carrying this TCR beta chain was picked up many times. Its target is unknown. The sample originates from a study of regulatory T cells in long-lasting Graves disease. Findings of the study overall: TRBV28, TRBJ1-2 and TRBJ2-5 emerged as the favored segments in persistent disease.

Trimming removed 6 bases from V and 9 bases from J, with 9 bases in between. The CDR3 spans 11 residues. Construction of TCR beta libraries relied on iRepertoire HTBI primers and on Arm-PCR targeting CDR3 regions. TCRdb re-called the multiplex PCR reads with MiXCR, one entry per CDR3 protein. Here the sample spans approximately 470,000 distinct CDR3 sequences, about 17% being singletons. The sample's time point: newly diagnosed GD, antithyroid drugs for less than 3 months. Making the TCR library involved RNA that had been extracted from PBMCs. This sample was shared with a second study, whose subject was T cells in Graves' hyperthyroidism and ophthalmopathy.

The sample was peripheral blood mononuclear cells (PBMCs), taken at new diagnosis, from a patient treated with antithyroid drugs. This sequence joins TRBV12-3 or TRBV12-4 and TRBJ2-4; D is tentatively TRBD1 or TRBD2 (5 bases each). This clonotype was sampled from a man aged 35-49 years with Graves disease. The CDR3 DNA is TGTGCCAGCAGCCTGAGGGGCATTCAGTACTTC. Its protein product is CASSLRGIQYF.